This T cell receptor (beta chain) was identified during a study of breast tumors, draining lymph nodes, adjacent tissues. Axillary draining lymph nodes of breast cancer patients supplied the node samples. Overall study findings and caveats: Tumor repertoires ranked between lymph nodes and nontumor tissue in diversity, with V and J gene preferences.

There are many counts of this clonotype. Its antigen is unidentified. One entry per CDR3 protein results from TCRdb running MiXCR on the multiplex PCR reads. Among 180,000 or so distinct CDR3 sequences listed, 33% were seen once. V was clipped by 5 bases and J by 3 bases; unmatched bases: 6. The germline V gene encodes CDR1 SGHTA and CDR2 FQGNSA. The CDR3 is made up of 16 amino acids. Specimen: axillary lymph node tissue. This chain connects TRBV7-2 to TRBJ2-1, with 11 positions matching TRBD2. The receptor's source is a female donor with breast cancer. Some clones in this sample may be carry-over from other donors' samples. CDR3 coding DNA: TGTGCCAGCAGCCTTAGCGGGAGGGGCTACTACAATGAGCAGTTCTTC. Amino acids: CASSLSGRGYYNEQFF.